This T cell receptor (beta chain) stems from a study of blood T cells in healthy people across ages. Study context: In model experiments, template switching was able to capture about one barcoded beta molecule for every two T cells that were present.

The second PCR ran roughly 7 to 12 cycles with a sample-barcoded 5' primer and J-beta primers. Each cDNA molecule received a tag from a template-switch adaptor that had 12 random nucleotides. TCRdb called the 5' RACE reads again in MiXCR, with one record for every CDR3 protein. Of roughly 560,000 distinct CDR3 sequences listed, 24% are singletons. This CDR3 is 14 amino acids long. Germline V gene data show CDR1 as SGHTA and CDR2 as FQGNSA. The V and J ends lost 5 bases and 6 bases, in that order; junction bases with no gene match: 7. This clonotype was seen many times. Another study also made use of these data, one on T cells of mothers and their children. That source reports: Reads obtained per mother exceeded 8.5 million TCR beta CDR3 reads, with approximately 3 million obtained per child.

The clonotype was recovered from a boy aged 5-17 years in good health. The J gene is TRBJ2-4, the V gene TRBV7-2; TRBD1 aligns across 7 bases. The sample comprised blood. CDR3 region: CASSQDRDLNIQYF. CDR3 nucleotide sequence: TGTGCCAGCAGCCAAGACAGGGATTTAAACATTCAGTACTTC.